This T cell receptor (beta chain) was found in a study of response to subunit inactivated influenza vaccine. TCRdb re-called the RT-PCR reads through MiXCR, storing one row per CDR3 protein. The sample consists of 650,000 to 800,000 distinct CDR3 sequences, approximately 15% of them appearing once. This clonotype was counted only a few times. Its antigen is as yet unknown. Whole-study findings and limits: Authors suggested each seasonal flu vaccination may recruit only limited numbers of new T cells.

CDR1 is MNHNS, CDR2 SASEGT, per germline. The CDR3 totals 15 residues. Trimming shortened V by 3 bases and J by 3 bases, and 15 bases separated the two germline ends. J is TRBJ2-7 and V is TRBV6-1, with D possibly TRBD1 on 7 matching bases. The receptor was derived from a man aged 50-59 years who received an inactivated influenza vaccine. The specimen was PBMCs from blood, collected 14 to 15 days before vaccination. CDR3 loop: CASSELYQGGYEQYF. The CDR3, as DNA: TGTGCCAGCAGTGAGCTTTATCAGGGGGGCTACGAGCAGTACTTC.